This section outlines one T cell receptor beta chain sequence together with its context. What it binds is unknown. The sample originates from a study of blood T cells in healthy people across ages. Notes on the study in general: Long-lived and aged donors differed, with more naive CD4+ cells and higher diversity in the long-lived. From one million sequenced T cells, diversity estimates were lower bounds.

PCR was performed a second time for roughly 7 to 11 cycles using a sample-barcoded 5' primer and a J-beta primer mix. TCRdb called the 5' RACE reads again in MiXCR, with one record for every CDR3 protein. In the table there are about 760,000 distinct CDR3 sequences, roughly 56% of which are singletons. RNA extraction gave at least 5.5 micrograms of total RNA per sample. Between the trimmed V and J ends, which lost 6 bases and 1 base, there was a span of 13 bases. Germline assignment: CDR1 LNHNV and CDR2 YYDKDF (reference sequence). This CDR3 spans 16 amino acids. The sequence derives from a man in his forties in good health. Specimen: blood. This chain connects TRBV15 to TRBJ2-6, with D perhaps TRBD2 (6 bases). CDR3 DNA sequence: TGTGCCACCAGTCCTTACGGGGGTTCTGGGGCCAACGTCCTGACTTTC. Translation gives CATSPYGGSGANVLTF.